This record looks at one T cell receptor (beta chain) sequence and its context. The length of the CDR3 is 13 residues. Trimming at V came to 4 bases and at J to 6 bases, leaving 1 base not matched to a gene. CDR1 and CDR2 from the germline V gene are SGHRS and YFSETQ. Clones were sequenced by immunoSEQ multiplex PCR, and TCRdb holds only the in-frame ones, with some missing. The sample includes over 45,000 clones, around 84% of them seen just once. These data come from a study of blood T cell repertoires in COVID-19. Study-level information: Samples came from the United States, Italy and Spain, spanning acute and convalescent COVID-19. T cells, B-cell-depleted T cells, or PBMCs provided the cDNA or gDNA that served as material.

The chain combines TRBV5-1 with TRBJ1-6; 7 bases agree with TRBD1. The sequence derives from a man aged 50-60 years with active COVID-19. Material for sequencing was peripheral blood. The CDR3 reads CASSRDSNSPLHF. In DNA, the CDR3 is TGCGCCAGCAGCCGGGACAGTAATTCACCCCTCCACTTT.